This T cell receptor beta chain emerged from a study of identical twins (dated by TCRdb to the mid-2010s). At the level of the whole study: The study deep-sequenced TCR alpha and beta repertoires from monozygotic twins, unrelated adults of various ages and cord blood to test whether fetal clonotypes persist. To rule out contamination, replicate twin experiments were performed at different times with different library preparation protocols. Paper-wide results and their limitations: Invariant T cells such as MAIT and iNKT could partly confound zero-insertion analyses, though diverse VJ usage argued against this for most clonotypes. Fewer insertions were carried by abundant cord blood beta clonotypes; a weaker similar trend was observed in young adult naive repertoires, while no such trend was observed in memory repertoires. A weaker excess of twin sharing was found in beta out-of-frame sequences because the signal-to-noise ratio was lowered by fewer shared sequences. Out-of-frame TCR alpha sequences shared between twins showed an excess of low generation-probability sequences compared with coincidental sharing between unrelated individuals. In monozygotic twins, out-of-frame TCR alpha sharing was systematically underestimated by recombination models, although the models agreed with sharing between unrelated individuals. Because the same donors could not be followed over many years, the conclusions depended on cross-sectional statistical analysis.

In its sample, this clonotype was seen once. It has no known antigen specificity. Qualities for individual bases were not recorded, and no much larger clone is one base off. Libraries were made using 5' RACE. Sequencing took place on an Illumina HiSeq 2000. Template switching added a universal primer binding site, and the final cDNA carried a unique molecular identifier that allowed TCR cDNA molecules to be counted accurately. First-strand cDNA for TCR alpha and beta chains was synthesized from specific primers in the conserved constant-segment region. To control for contamination, every cDNA library carried two barcodes: a SMART-Mk sample barcode plus Illumina barcodes. TruSeq adapter sequences and Illumina sample barcodes were added in two successive PCR steps. The TCR alpha and beta cDNA libraries were sequenced on the Illumina HiSeq platform using custom primers. Under the source paper's analysis protocol: Unique molecular identifiers were extracted from raw reads with MiGEC, and CDR3 positions were determined with MiXCR. Recombination models were inferred per individual with the repgenHMM and IGoR tools using an EM algorithm. Shared clonotype analysis was performed with the tcR package in R, normalizing sharing by the product of cloneset sizes. Out-of-frame nonproductive sequences were analyzed to study raw recombination free of thymic and clonal selection effects. In-frame beta chains were kept once TCRdb had trimmed the public reads at Q25 with fastp and called clones with MiXCR. Here each entry gathers all rows of one CDR3 protein and keeps the most common genes and DNA. Clone size and V and J calls follow TCRdb, not the original study. This sample gives around 1.7 million distinct CDR3 sequences in total; around 33% of them show up just once. The top ten hold approximately 0.25% of the sample.

The germline ends are 13 bases apart after V is trimmed by 1 base and J by 9 bases. CDR1 is given as SGHAT and CDR2 as FQNNGV, both from the germline V gene. The CDR3 sequence holds 14 residues, the cysteine and phenylalanine included. Only the CDR3 portion is preserved as DNA: 42 bases, with reading frame beginning at the first base. Only healthy Caucasian donors were included. This sequence was found in a newborn girl in good health. Here the chain combines TRBV11-2 and TRBJ2-1; the D gene is perhaps TRBD2, from 7 matching bases. Specimen: cord blood. CDR3 sequence: CASSLGGGLLEQFF. In nucleotide form, the sequence is TGTGCCAGCAGCTTAGGAGGGGGACTACTTGAGCAGTTCTTC.